Listed below are T cell receptor beta chains from one sample, sequenced in a study of long-term antiretroviral therapy in people with HIV. The repertoire was sequenced with immunoSEQ multiplex PCR; TCRdb's copy has only in-frame clones and lacks some. The sample consists of about 35,000 clones, approximately 85% of them appearing once. The specimen comprised unsorted PBMCs, sampled 2.2 years after starting antiretroviral therapy. These receptor sequences come from a man younger than 35 with HIV. Each CDR3 is given with its conserved first and last residue. D genes are given only for firm matches. Only part of the rows carry a size: once, few, many, or a class if the clone is expanded.

v_gene	len	abundance	d_gene	j_gene	CDR3aa	CDR3nt
TRBV5-5	16	-	TRBD2	TRBJ2-5	CASSLQGLAGVETQYF	TGTGCCAGCAGCTTGCAGGGGCTAGCGGGGGTAGAGACCCAGTACTTC
TRBV9	16	once	TRBD1	TRBJ2-5	CASSSRTGASGETQYF	TGTGCCAGCAGCTCCAGGACAGGGGCCTCTGGGGAGACCCAGTACTTC
TRBV6-5	14	-	-	TRBJ1-2	CASSYSDRDYGYTF	TGTGCCAGCAGTTACTCCGACCGAGACTATGGCTACACCTTC
TRBV6-5	12	-	-	TRBJ2-7	CASRGGGREQYF	TGTGCCAGCAGGGGAGGGGGGAGAGAGCAGTACTTC
TRBV20-1	11	-	-	TRBJ2-7	CSARSLYEQYF	TGCAGTGCTAGATCGCTCTACGAGCAGTACTTC
TRBV7-9	14	-	-	TRBJ1-4	CASSLIGVREKLFF	TGTGCCAGCAGCTTAATAGGAGTGAGGGAAAAACTGTTTTTT
TRBV11-3	15	-	-	TRBJ2-1	CASSFRDSSYNEQFF	TGTGCCAGCAGCTTCCGGGACTCATCGTACAATGAGCAGTTCTTC
TRBV2	14	-	-	TRBJ1-5	CASSVRRGNQPQHF	TGTGCCAGCAGTGTCCGACGGGGCAATCAGCCCCAGCATTTT
TRBV10-1	14	-	TRBD2	TRBJ2-7	CASSVASGTYEQYF	TGCGCCAGCAGTGTCGCTAGCGGGACATACGAGCAGTACTTC
TRBV19	14	-	-	TRBJ1-2	CASSRAQDPYGYTF	TGTGCCAGTAGTAGGGCGCAGGACCCGTATGGCTACACCTTC
TRBV7-3	16	-	-	TRBJ2-1	CASSLQGGPGMNEQFF	TGTGCCAGCAGCCTTCAGGGCGGTCCCGGGATGAATGAGCAGTTCTTC
TRBV5-5	15	-	-	TRBJ1-4	CASSLLGGPGEKLFF	TGTGCCAGCAGCTTGTTAGGGGGGCCAGGTGAAAAACTGTTTTTT
TRBV18	16	-	TRBD1	TRBJ2-4	CASSPPPQGARSIQYF	TGTGCCAGCTCACCACCTCCACAGGGGGCGCGGAGCATTCAGTACTTC
TRBV9	15	-	TRBD1	TRBJ2-2	CASSGGQGYTGELFF	TGTGCCAGCAGCGGCGGACAGGGCTACACCGGGGAGCTGTTTTTT
TRBV6-5	13	-	-	TRBJ2-1	CASRIGSTGGQFF	TGTGCCAGCAGAATCGGATCAACCGGGGGGCAGTTCTTC
TRBV5-1	15	-	TRBD1	TRBJ1-1	CASSLLSTGTDEAFF	TGCGCCAGCAGCTTGCTGTCAACCGGGACAGATGAAGCTTTCTTT
TRBV7-6	14	-	-	TRBJ2-2	CASSLASSAGELFF	TGTGCCAGCAGCTTAGCTTCTAGCGCCGGGGAGCTGTTTTTT
TRBV11-2	12	few	-	TRBJ1-2	CASSLGGHGYTF	TGTGCCAGCAGCTTAGGGGGCCATGGCTACACCTTC
TRBV7-9	15	-	-	TRBJ1-2	CASNLGRGGTDGYTF	TGTGCCAGCAATCTAGGGAGGGGGGGGACGGATGGCTACACCTTC
TRBV10-1	13	-	TRBD1	TRBJ1-2	CASSPTGGYGYTF	TGCGCCAGCAGTCCCACAGGGGGCTATGGCTACACCTTC
TRBV7-9	18	-	TRBD2	TRBJ2-3	CASSPGRLAGPSTDTQYF	TGTGCCAGCAGCCCGGGTCGACTAGCGGGACCAAGCACAGATACGCAGTATTTT
TRBV6-6	11	-	-	TRBJ1-1	CASSYDTEAFF	TGTGCCAGCAGTTACGACACGGAAGCTTTCTTT
TRBV30	13	-	-	TRBJ2-4	CAWAGSGGNIQYF	TGTGCCTGGGCTGGGTCCGGTGGAAACATTCAGTACTTC